This T cell receptor beta chain was found in a study of cytomegalovirus exposure and HLA in healthy donors. Study-wide background: Roughly 170 million T cells yielded 117 million unique TCR beta sequences in earlier analysis. Points from the study as a whole: Common viral pathogens were later found to be apparently linked to several of the most significant clusters. When presence/absence was analysed, sequencing depth was taken to be roughly uniform across donors.

As for this clone: Antigen: not known.

This CDR3 is 13 amino acids long. Germline CDR1 and CDR2: SGHRS and YFSETQ. With 60 Vbeta and 13 Jbeta primers, the PCR was carried out. The repertoire was sequenced with immunoSEQ multiplex PCR; TCRdb's copy has only in-frame clones and lacks some. The profile covers about 160,000 clones, with under 90% appearing a single time and 4% to 5.5% taken by the ten largest. V usage is TRBV5-1 and J usage is TRBJ2-5; D gene uncertain. The tail of the sequence fits TRBJ2-7 better, so the J call may be wrong. What was sequenced was PBMCs. This TCR was recovered from a man in his thirties or forties in good health and CMV-seronegative. The CDR3 is CASSLSLSYEQYF. The DNA for the CDR3 is TGCGCCAGCAGCTTGAGTCTCTCCTACGAGCAGTACTTC.